This paragraph reports one T cell receptor beta chain. The antigen it recognizes is unknown. The sample holds no much larger clone one base away, and base qualities are not on file. This sample is part of a study of blood T cell repertoires in COVID-19 (dated by TCRdb to 2018 to 2020). Regarding the complete study: The collaborator samples originated in the United States, Italy and Spain and spanned the acute and convalescent phases of COVID-19. The material from the prospective study consisted of cDNA or gDNA derived from T cells, B-cell-depleted T cells, or PBMCs. The dataset comprised deeply sampled blood TCRbeta repertoires from subjects exposed to, actively infected with, or recovered from COVID-19. A freely available public database, intended as a resource for researchers studying the immune response to SARS-CoV-2, is where the repertoires were released. Samples were obtained from the ongoing ImmuneRACE study (first 160 participants) and from 950 to 1,500 subjects provided by 6 global collaborators. The sample metadata nearly always contained a de-identified subject ID, COVID-19 status, age in years and sex. Where available, HLA class I and class II types were taken from metadata supplied by the sample provider and were not determined by assay-based typing.

Study-wide findings and limitations: How much clinical and demographic metadata was included differed by source and by participant, and the metadata was provided uncurated.

The collaborating institutions used their own protocols to collect whole blood in K2EDTA tubes. Collaborator samples were shipped for TCRbeta analysis as frozen whole blood, isolated PBMCs, or DNA extracted from either sample type. TCRbeta CDR3 regions were amplified from genomic DNA using the immunoSEQ Assay, a bias-controlled multiplex PCR. The paper's data handling went like this. The number of nucleated cells in each sample was estimated from the amplification of reference gene primers within the assay. To quantify the absolute abundance of each unique TCRbeta CDR3 rearrangement, sequence reads were collapsed and filtered. For each sample, productive Simpson clonality was calculated as the square root of Simpson's diversity index over productive rearrangements. The table was pulled from immuneACCESS by TCRdb, which kept in-frame rearrangements only. Such tables lose some clones; where checked, under half of the loss comes from unresolved V genes, and the rest has no known cause. That table supplies the V and J calls and clone size; D and trimming were determined from the DNA. This sample lists fewer than 250,000 clones; approximately 82% were detected once. In total, the top ten clones hold 8.2% of the sample.

Reading the germline V gene gives CDR1 SGHRS and CDR2 YFSETQ. The CDR3 measures 14 amino acids from cysteine to phenylalanine. The DNA shown is the 42-base CDR3, in frame from base 1. V loses 7 bases at its end and J loses 1 base; junction bases beyond the gene matches: 7. Sequencing used peripheral blood. The rearranged chain carries TRBV5-1 and TRBJ2-7; TRBD2 fits 8 bases in the junction. This clonotype was obtained from a woman aged 45-59 years with acute or convalescent COVID-19. The CDR3 loop reads CASGGVAGSYEQYF. DNA sequence: TGCGCCAGCGGGGGAGTAGCGGGATCCTACGAGCAGTACTTC. Where the CDR3 stops, the reference TRBV5-1 and TRBJ2-7 genes take over; the full variable domain is KAGVTQTPRYLIKTRGQQVTLSCSPISGHRSVSWYQQTPGQGLQFLFEYFSETQRNKGNFPGRFSGRQFSNSRSEMNVSTLELGDSALYLCASGGVAGSYEQYFGPGTRLTVT.